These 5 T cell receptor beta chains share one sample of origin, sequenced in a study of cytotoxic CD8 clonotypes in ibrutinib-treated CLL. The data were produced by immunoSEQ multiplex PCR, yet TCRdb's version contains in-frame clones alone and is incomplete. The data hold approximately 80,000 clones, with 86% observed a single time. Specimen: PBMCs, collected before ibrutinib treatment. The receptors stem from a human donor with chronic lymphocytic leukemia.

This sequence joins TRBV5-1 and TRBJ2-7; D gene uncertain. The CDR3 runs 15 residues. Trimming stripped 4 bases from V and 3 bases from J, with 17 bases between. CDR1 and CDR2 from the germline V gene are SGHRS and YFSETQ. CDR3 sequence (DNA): TGCGCCAGCAGCCCCTCACCCGGCTCGGACTACGAGCAGTACTTC. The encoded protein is CASSPSPGSDYEQYF.

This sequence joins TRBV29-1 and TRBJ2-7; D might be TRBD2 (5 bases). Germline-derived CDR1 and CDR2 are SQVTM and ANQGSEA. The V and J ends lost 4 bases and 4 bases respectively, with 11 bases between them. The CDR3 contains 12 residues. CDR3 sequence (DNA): TGCAGCGTTGCCCCGCCGGGGTACGAGCAGTACTTC. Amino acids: CSVAPPGYEQYF.

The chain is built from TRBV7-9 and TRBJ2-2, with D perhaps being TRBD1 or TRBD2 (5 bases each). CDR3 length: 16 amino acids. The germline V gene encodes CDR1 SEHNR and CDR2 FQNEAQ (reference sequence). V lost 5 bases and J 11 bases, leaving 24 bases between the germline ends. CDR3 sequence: CASSPYRDHRHRELFF. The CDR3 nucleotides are TGTGCCAGCAGCCCTTACCGGGACCACCGCCATAGAGAGCTGTTTTTT.

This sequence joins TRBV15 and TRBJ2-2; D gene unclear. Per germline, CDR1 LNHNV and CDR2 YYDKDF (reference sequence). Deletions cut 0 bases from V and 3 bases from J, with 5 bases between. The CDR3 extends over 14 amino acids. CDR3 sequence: CATSRELYTGELFF. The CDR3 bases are TGTGCCACCAGCAGAGAACTTTACACCGGGGAGCTGTTTTTT.

CDR3: CASSVTGQGVSYEQYF. CDR3 sequence (DNA): TGTGCCAGCAGCGTTACGGGACAGGGGGTTTCCTACGAGCAGTACTTC. This chain uses TRBV9 with TRBJ2-7; 11 bases are shared with TRBD1. The CDR3 is 16 amino acids. The germline gives CDR1 SGDLS, CDR2 YYNGEE. Trimming cost V 2 bases and J 1 base; bases outside gene matches: 5. The full variable domain, completed using reference TRBV9 and TRBJ2-7, is DSGVTQTPKHLITATGQRVTLRCSPRSGDLSVYWYQQSLDQGLQFLIQYYNGEERAKGNILERFSAQQFPDLHSELNLSSLELGDSALYFCASSVTGQGVSYEQYFGPGTRLTVT.